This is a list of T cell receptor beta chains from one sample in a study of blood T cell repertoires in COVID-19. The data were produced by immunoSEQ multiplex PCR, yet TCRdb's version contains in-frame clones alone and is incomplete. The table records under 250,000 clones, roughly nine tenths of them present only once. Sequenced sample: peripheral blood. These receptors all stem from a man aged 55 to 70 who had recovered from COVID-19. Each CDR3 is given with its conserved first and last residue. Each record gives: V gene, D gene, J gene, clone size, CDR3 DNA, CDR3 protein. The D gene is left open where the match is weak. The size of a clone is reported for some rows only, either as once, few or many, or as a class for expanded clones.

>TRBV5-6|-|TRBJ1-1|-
TGTGCCAGCCGCAAAGTGGGGCAGGGGAACACTGAAGCTTTCTTT
CASRKVGQGNTEAFF
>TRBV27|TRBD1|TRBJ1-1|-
TGTGCCAGCAGTTTCGGACAGGACGGAGTGTCTGAAGCTTTCTTT
CASSFGQDGVSEAFF
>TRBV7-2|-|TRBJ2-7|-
TGTGCCAGCAGCTTTCGAACAGGGGGGGGCTACGAGCAGTACTTC
CASSFRTGGGYEQYF
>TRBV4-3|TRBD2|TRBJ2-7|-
TGCGCCAGCAGCCAAGATTTATACAGCGGGAGCCAATACGAGCAGTACTTC
CASSQDLYSGSQYEQYF
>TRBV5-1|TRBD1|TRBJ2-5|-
TGCGCCAGCAGCTTGGAGCCGACAGGGGGGACAGAGACCCAGTACTTC
CASSLEPTGGTETQYF
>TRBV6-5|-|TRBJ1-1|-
TGTGCCAGCAGTTACTCGACCGGGTCCCCGAACACTGAAGCTTTCTTT
CASSYSTGSPNTEAFF
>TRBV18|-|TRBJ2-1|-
TGTGCCAGCTCACCAGGGGCAGACAGGGAGCAGTTCTTC
CASSPGADREQFF
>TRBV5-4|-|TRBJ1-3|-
TGTGCCAGCAGCTTGGGAGCAGGGCCCGCTGGAAACACCATATATTTT
CASSLGAGPAGNTIYF
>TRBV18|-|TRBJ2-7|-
TGTGCCAGCTCACCGACCTCGGAGGGGGCAAGGGAGCAGTACTTC
CASSPTSEGAREQYF
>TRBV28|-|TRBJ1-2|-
TGTGCCAGCAATACCCAGGCTGAATCCTATGGCTACACCTTC
CASNTQAESYGYTF
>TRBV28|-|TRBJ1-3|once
TGTGCCAGCAGTCCGGGGGGTTCCTCTGGAAACACCATATATTTT
CASSPGGSSGNTIYF